This T cell receptor (beta chain) was documented in a study of T cell changes during pregnancy in multiple sclerosis. J was trimmed by 6 bases and V by 4 bases; bases with no gene match: 5. There are 14 residues in the CDR3. CDR1 is SEHNR and CDR2 is FQNEAQ in the germline V gene (reference sequence). Generated by immunoSEQ multiplex PCR, the TCRdb table keeps only in-frame clones and is missing some. The table has tens of thousands of clones, 92% seen once. The clonotype originates from a female donor in good health, enrolled as a control in a pregnancy study. The specimen comprised peripheral blood, sampled in the third trimester of pregnancy. V gene TRBV7-9 combines with J gene TRBJ2-7; 11 bases agree with TRBD1. The CDR3 is CASSWAGTGGEQYF. CDR3 in DNA: TGTGCCAGCAGCTGGGCCGGGACAGGGGGCGAGCAGTACTTC.